This TCR beta chain is drawn from a study of Ad26.COV2.S vaccination and SARS-CoV-2 variants. This clone was seen just once. Treatment defined: 19 received Ad26.COV2.S at low or high dose, single or two shots; about 5 received placebo; per-sample allocation not given. Sampling took place 63 days after the first vaccine or placebo injection. Some clones are missing from TCRdb's copy, which holds only in-frame ones; the method was immunoSEQ multiplex PCR. The table lists about 420,000 clones, approximately 90% of them singletons. The CDR3 sequence is 16 residues long. With 3 bases clipped from V and 4 bases from J, the junction kept 4 bases outside the gene matches. Germline CDR1 is SGHTA and CDR2 is FQGNSA.

The genes are TRBV7-2 and TRBJ2-1; 12 nucleotides line up with TRBD2. The sequence came from a person aged 18-60 years who received the Ad26.COV2.S COVID-19 vaccine or a placebo. Source: peripheral blood, taken in a trial of Ad26.COV2.S vaccine versus placebo. The CDR3 sequence is CASSLRTSGVYNEQFF. CDR3 DNA: TGTGCCAGCAGCTTGAGGACTAGCGGGGTTTACAATGAGCAGTTCTTC.